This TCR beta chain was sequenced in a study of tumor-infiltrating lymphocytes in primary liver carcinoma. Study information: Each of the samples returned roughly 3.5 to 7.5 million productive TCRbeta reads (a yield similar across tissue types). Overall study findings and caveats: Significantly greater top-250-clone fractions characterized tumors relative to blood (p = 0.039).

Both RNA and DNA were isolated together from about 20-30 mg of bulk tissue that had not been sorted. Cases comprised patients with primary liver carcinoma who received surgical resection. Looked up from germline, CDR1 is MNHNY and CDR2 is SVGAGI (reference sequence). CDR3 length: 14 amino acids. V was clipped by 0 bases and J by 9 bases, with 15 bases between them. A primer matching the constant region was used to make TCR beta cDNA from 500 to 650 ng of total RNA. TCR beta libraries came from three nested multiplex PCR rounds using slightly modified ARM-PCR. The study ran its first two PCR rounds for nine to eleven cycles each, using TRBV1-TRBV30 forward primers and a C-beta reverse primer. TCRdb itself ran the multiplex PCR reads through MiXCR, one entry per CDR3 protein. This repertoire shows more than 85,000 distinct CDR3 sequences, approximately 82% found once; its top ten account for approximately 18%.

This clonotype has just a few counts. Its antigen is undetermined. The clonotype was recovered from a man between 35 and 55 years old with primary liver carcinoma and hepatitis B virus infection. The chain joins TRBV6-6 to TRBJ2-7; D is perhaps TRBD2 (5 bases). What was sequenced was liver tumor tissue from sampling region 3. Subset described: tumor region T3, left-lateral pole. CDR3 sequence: CASSYSGWGSGQYF. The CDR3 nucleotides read TGTGCCAGCAGTTACTCGGGATGGGGAAGCGGGCAGTACTTC.